This T cell receptor beta chain is drawn from a study of cytomegalovirus exposure and HLA in healthy donors. General observations from the study: Later on, analysis showed that most CMV-associated TCR beta chains appeared to be HLA-restricted. In vitro confirmation showed a few CMV-associated chains to be CMV antigen specific.

The PCR contained 60 Vbeta and 13 Jbeta primers. Clones were read by immunoSEQ multiplex PCR, and TCRdb kept only the in-frame ones, dropping some. Among 150,000 to 200,000 clones listed, 65% to 80% were seen once. A remark on this clone: Antigen unknown.

With V trimmed by 10 bases and J by 3 bases, 12 bases remained unmatched. In germline, CDR1 is ENHRY, CDR2 SYGVKD. The CDR3 has 14 amino acids. Material for sequencing was PBMCs. The chain couples TRBV10-3 to TRBJ2-7; 7 bases fit TRBD1. This clonotype was sampled from a woman in her forties or fifties in good health and CMV-seropositive. In nucleotides, the CDR3 is TGTGCCAGCACCCAGAGACAGGGATACTACGAGCAGTACTTC. Protein: CASTQRQGYYEQYF.